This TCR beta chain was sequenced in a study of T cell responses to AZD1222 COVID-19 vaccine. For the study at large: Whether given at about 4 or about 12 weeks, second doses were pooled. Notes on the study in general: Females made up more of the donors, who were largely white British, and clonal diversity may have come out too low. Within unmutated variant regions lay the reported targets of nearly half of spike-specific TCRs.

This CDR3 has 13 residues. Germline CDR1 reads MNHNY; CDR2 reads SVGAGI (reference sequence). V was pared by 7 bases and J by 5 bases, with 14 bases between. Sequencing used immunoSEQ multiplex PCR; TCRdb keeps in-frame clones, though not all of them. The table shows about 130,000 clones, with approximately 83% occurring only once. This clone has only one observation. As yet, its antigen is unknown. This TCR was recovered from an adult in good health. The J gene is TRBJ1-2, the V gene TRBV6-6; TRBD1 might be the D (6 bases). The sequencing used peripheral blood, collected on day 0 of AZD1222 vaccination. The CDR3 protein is CASTPGQYYGYTF. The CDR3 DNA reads TGTGCCAGCACTCCGGGACAATATTATGGCTACACCTTC.